What follows is one T cell receptor beta chain and its context. The CDR3 runs to 13 residues. CDR1 MDHEN and CDR2 SYDVKM come from the germline V gene. Trimming took 6 bases from V and 2 from J, leaving 10 bases between them. This entry is derived from a study of T cell responses to AZD1222 COVID-19 vaccine. The data were produced by immunoSEQ multiplex PCR, yet TCRdb's version contains in-frame clones alone and is incomplete. The sample consists of approximately 130,000 clones, 93% of them appearing once. This sequence joins TRBV28 and TRBJ1-2; no reliable D call. This clonotype was obtained from an adult in good health. Source: peripheral blood, taken on day 0 of AZD1222 vaccination. In nucleotides, the CDR3 is TGTGCCAGCAGACCTCAGAGGAACTATGGCTACACCTTC. Protein product: CASRPQRNYGYTF.